These T cell receptor beta chains were read from a single sample in a study of T cells after yellow fever vaccination. MiXCR was run by TCRdb on the 5' RACE reads, yielding one entry per CDR3 protein. The table shows hundreds of thousands of distinct CDR3 sequences, with around a tenth occurring only once. Sequencing used PBMCs, obtained on the day of the first yellow fever vaccination. The receptors here all came from a young man who received the YFV17D yellow fever vaccine. Each CDR3 is given with its conserved first and last residue. A D gene is named only where the DNA matches it firmly. The size entry is marked missing in some rows and otherwise reads once, few, many or a size class.

V	D	J	size	CDR3	DNA
TRBV20-1	.	TRBJ2-5	.	CSASARQQETQYF	TGCAGTGCTAGTGCGCGGCAACAAGAGACCCAGTACTTC
TRBV29-1	.	TRBJ2-7	.	CSVERGQPYEQYF	TGCAGCGTTGAACGAGGACAGCCCTACGAGCAGTACTTC
TRBV7-9	TRBD2	TRBJ2-3	.	CASSTGLAGTDTQYF	TGTGCCAGCAGCACGGGACTAGCGGGAACAGATACGCAGTATTTT
TRBV4-3	.	TRBJ1-4	.	CASSQEGRAATNEKLFF	TGCGCCAGCAGCCAAGAAGGCAGGGCTGCAACTAATGAAAAACTGTTTTTT
TRBV6-2/TRBV6-3	TRBD1	TRBJ2-5	few	CASSLRGQGAETQYF	TGTGCCAGCAGTTTAAGGGGACAGGGGGCCGAGACCCAGTACTTC
TRBV7-9	.	TRBJ1-2	.	CASRLQEAYGYTF	TGTGCCAGCAGGCTACAGGAAGCCTATGGCTACACCTTC
TRBV20-1	TRBD1	TRBJ2-7	.	CSAITGVRDEQYF	TGCAGTGCTATAACAGGGGTCAGGGACGAGCAGTACTTC
TRBV7-3	.	TRBJ2-1	many	CASSLRGAGNEQFF	TGTGCCAGCAGCTTACGAGGGGCGGGCAATGAGCAGTTCTTC
TRBV5-5	TRBD2	TRBJ2-1	few	CASSLGPLAGEQFF	TGTGCCAGCAGCTTGGGTCCCCTAGCGGGAGAGCAGTTCTTC
TRBV2	TRBD2	TRBJ2-2	.	CAISLVGASGGDTGELFF	TGTGCCATCAGTTTAGTTGGGGCTAGCGGGGGGGACACCGGGGAGCTGTTTTTT
TRBV30	.	TRBJ2-1	few	CAWSHTNYNEQFF	TGTGCCTGGAGTCATACAAATTACAATGAGCAGTTCTTC
TRBV7-2	.	TRBJ2-5	few	CASSFSSSKETQYF	TGTGCCAGCAGCTTCAGCTCAAGCAAAGAGACCCAGTACTTC
TRBV12-3/TRBV12-4	.	TRBJ2-3	.	CASSWNGADQTQYF	TGTGCCAGCAGTTGGAATGGGGCGGATCAGACGCAGTATTTT
TRBV5-1	.	TRBJ1-4	few	CASSPRLSTNEKLFF	TGCGCCAGCAGCCCCCGACTTTCAACTAATGAAAAACTGTTTTTT
TRBV28	.	TRBJ2-2	.	CASSLLLPGFGGELFF	TGTGCCAGCAGTTTATTGTTGCCCGGGTTTGGCGGGGAGCTGTTTTTT
TRBV12-3/TRBV12-4	TRBD2	TRBJ2-5	.	CASSLGYAAGGGAVETQYF	TGTGCCAGCAGTTTAGGATACGCAGCTGGCGGGGGGGCCGTTGAGACCCAGTACTTC
TRBV29-1	TRBD2	TRBJ2-3	.	CSVRTSGTDTQYF	TGCAGCGTTAGGACTAGCGGCACAGATACGCAGTATTTT
TRBV20-1	.	TRBJ2-2	few	CSARADRRAGELFF	TGCAGTGCTAGAGCCGACAGGAGAGCCGGGGAGCTGTTTTTT
TRBV7-9	.	TRBJ1-4	few	CASSPVLAGREKLFF	TGTGCCAGCAGCCCCGTTTTGGCGGGCCGAGAAAAACTGTTTTTT
TRBV20-1	.	TRBJ2-5	.	CSATIEWEETQYF	TGCAGTGCAACGATTGAGTGGGAAGAGACCCAGTACTTC
TRBV4-3	.	TRBJ2-3	few	CASSQDIDLSSTDTQYF	TGCGCCAGCAGCCAAGATATAGATCTTTCTAGCACAGATACGCAGTATTTT
TRBV4-3	.	TRBJ2-5	.	CASSQDSGGSGETQYF	TGCGCCAGCAGCCAAGACAGTGGAGGGAGTGGGGAGACCCAGTACTTC
TRBV5-1	TRBD1	TRBJ1-1	few	CASSLHDRAGYTEAFF	TGCGCCAGCAGCTTGCACGACAGGGCTGGTTACACTGAAGCTTTCTTT
TRBV20-1	TRBD1	TRBJ1-1	.	CSARQGADLNTEAFF	TGCAGTGCTAGGCAGGGGGCGGATCTGAACACTGAAGCTTTCTTT
TRBV6-5	.	TRBJ2-5	.	CASSYPGVRRETQYF	TGTGCCAGCAGTTACCCAGGGGTTCGTCGGGAGACCCAGTACTTC
TRBV7-3	.	TRBJ2-3	few	CASSPRADKDTQYF	TGTGCCAGCAGCCCGCGGGCTGATAAGGATACGCAGTATTTT
TRBV11-2	.	TRBJ2-3	.	CASSLGPGLSTDTQYF	TGTGCCAGCAGCTTAGGGCCAGGACTGAGCACAGATACGCAGTATTTT
TRBV20-1	.	TRBJ2-5	few	CSAKGDEETQYF	TGCAGTGCCAAGGGGGACGAAGAGACCCAGTACTTC